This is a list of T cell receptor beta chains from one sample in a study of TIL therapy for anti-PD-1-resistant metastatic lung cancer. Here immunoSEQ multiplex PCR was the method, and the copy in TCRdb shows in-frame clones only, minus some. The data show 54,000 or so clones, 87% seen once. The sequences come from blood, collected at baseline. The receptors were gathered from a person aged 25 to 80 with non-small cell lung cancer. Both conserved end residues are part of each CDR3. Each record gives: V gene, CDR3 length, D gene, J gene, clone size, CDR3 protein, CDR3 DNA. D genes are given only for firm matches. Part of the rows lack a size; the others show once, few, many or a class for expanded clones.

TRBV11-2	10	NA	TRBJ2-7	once	CAIGVYEQYF	TGTGCCATCGGGGTCTACGAGCAGTACTTC
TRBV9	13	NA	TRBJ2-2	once	CASSVEGSVELFF	TGTGCCAGCAGCGTAGAAGGGTCGGTGGAGCTGTTTTTT
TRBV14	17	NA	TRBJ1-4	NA	CASSKGSSTGASEKLFF	TGTGCCAGCAGCAAAGGGAGTTCTACGGGGGCGAGTGAAAAACTGTTTTTT
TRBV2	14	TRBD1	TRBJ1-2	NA	CASSPDRGGYGYTF	TGTGCCAGCAGTCCGGACAGGGGGGGGTATGGCTACACCTTC
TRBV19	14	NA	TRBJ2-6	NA	CASSKSSGANVLTF	TGTGCCAGTAGTAAAAGCTCTGGGGCCAACGTCCTGACTTTC
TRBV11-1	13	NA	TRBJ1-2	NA	CASSLDTAEGYTF	TGTGCCAGCAGCTTAGATACGGCGGAGGGCTACACCTTC
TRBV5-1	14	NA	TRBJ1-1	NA	CASSLRGENTEAFF	TGCGCCAGCAGCTTGCGGGGAGAGAACACTGAAGCTTTCTTT
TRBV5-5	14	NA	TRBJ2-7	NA	CASGLGADSYEQYF	TGTGCCAGCGGCTTAGGAGCAGACTCCTACGAGCAGTACTTC
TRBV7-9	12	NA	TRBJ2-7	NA	CASSYGGHEQYF	TGTGCCAGCAGCTACGGCGGGCACGAGCAGTACTTC
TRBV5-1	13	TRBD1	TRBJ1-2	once	CASSAGTDYGYTF	TGCGCCAGCAGCGCAGGGACAGACTATGGCTACACCTTC
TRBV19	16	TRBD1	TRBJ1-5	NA	CASSRTGGSSNQPQHF	TGTGCCAGTAGTAGGACAGGGGGCTCGAGCAATCAGCCCCAGCATTTT
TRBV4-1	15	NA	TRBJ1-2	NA	CASSQDVAGVGGYTF	TGCGCCAGCAGCCAAGATGTCGCGGGTGTAGGGGGCTACACCTTC
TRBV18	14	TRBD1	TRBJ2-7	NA	CASSPPTGGYEQYF	TGTGCCAGCTCACCCCCTACAGGGGGCTACGAGCAGTACTTC
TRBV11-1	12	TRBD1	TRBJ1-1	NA	CASRPGDSEAFF	TGTGCCAGCAGACCAGGGGACAGTGAAGCTTTCTTT
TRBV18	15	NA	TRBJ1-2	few	CASSPIMTGHYGYTF	TGTGCCAGCTCCCCCATAATGACAGGACACTATGGCTACACCTTC
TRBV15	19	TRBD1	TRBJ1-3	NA	CATSRDHFSGQVPGNTIYF	TGTGCCACCAGCAGAGATCATTTCTCGGGACAGGTTCCTGGAAACACCATATATTTT
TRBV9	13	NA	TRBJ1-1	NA	CASSVGGYTEAFF	TGTGCCAGCAGCGTAGGAGGGTACACTGAAGCTTTCTTT
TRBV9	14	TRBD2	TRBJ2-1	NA	CASSVDRAGEEQFF	TGTGCCAGCAGCGTAGATCGAGCGGGAGAAGAGCAGTTCTTC
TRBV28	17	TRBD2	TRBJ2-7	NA	CASSGRTSGVVSPEQYF	TGTGCCAGCAGTGGTCGGACTAGCGGGGTGGTTAGTCCCGAGCAGTACTTC
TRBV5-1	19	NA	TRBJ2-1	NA	CASSLFYAEGSIGNNEQFF	TGCGCCAGCAGCTTGTTTTACGCCGAAGGGTCAATCGGTAACAATGAGCAGTTCTTC
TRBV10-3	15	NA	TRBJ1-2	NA	CAISDRQVTGYGYTF	TGTGCCATCAGCGATCGACAGGTAACCGGCTATGGCTACACCTTC
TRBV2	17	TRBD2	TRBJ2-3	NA	CASRAGLAGGPTDTQYF	TGTGCCAGCAGAGCCGGACTAGCGGGGGGGCCGACAGATACGCAGTATTTT
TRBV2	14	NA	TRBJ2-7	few	CASRTGTLPTEQYF	TGTGCCAGCAGGACCGGGACCTTGCCTACCGAGCAGTACTTC
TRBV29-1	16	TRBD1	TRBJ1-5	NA	CSVEKRQGLNNQPQHF	TGCAGCGTTGAAAAGCGACAGGGACTCAACAATCAGCCCCAGCATTTT
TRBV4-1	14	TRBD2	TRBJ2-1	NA	CASSRSGLENEQFF	TGCGCCAGCAGCCGATCCGGACTAGAGAATGAGCAGTTCTTC
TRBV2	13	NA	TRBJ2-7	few	CASTAGPSYEQYF	TGTGCCAGCACCGCAGGACCTTCCTACGAGCAGTACTTC
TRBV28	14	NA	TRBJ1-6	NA	CASSLPGLDSPLHF	TGTGCCAGCAGTTTACCAGGGCTCGATTCACCCCTCCACTTT
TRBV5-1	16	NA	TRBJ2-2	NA	CASSLGDAGNTGELFF	TGCGCCAGCAGCCTGGGGGACGCGGGTAACACCGGGGAGCTGTTTTTT
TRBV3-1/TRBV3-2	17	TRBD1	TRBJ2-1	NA	CASSQVPGQGALNEQFF	TGTGCCAGCAGCCAAGTTCCGGGACAGGGGGCCCTCAATGAGCAGTTCTTC